This section outlines one TCR beta chain sequence together with its context. The CDR3 sequence is 13 residues long. Trimming shortened V by 6 bases and J by 5 bases, and 13 bases separated the two germline ends. The data were taken from a study of T-cell reconstitution after alpha-beta-depleted transplantation in children. Unique molecular identifiers were incorporated during preparation of the TCRbeta library. MiXCR was run by TCRdb on the PCR reads, yielding one entry per CDR3 protein. The sample lists around 670,000 distinct CDR3 sequences, less than 15% seen once, with about 0.79% in the top ten.

The sample here was PBMCs, taken before TCRalphabeta/CD19-depleted stem cell transplant. V gene TRBV12-3 or TRBV12-4 combines with J gene TRBJ2-5; possibly TRBD1 for D (5 bases). This receptor was obtained from a girl between 2 and 10 years old with congenital amegakaryocytic thrombocytopenia, due to receive a stem cell transplant. The CDR3 DNA reads TGTGCCAGCAGCCCCAGGGATTCGGAGACCCAGTACTTC. It specifies CASSPRDSETQYF.